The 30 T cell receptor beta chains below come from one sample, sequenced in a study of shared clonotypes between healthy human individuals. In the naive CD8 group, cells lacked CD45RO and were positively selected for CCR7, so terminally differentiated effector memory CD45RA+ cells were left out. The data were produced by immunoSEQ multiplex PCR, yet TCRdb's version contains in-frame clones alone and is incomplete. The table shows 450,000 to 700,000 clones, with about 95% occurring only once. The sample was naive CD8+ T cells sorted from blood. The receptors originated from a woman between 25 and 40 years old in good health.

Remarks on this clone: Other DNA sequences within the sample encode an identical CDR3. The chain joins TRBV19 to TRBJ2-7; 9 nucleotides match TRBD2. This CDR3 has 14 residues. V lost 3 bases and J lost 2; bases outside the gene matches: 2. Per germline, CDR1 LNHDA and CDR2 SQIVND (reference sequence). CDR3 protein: CASSMTSGTYEQYF. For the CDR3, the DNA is TGTGCCAGTAGTATGACTAGCGGAACCTACGAGCAGTACTTC. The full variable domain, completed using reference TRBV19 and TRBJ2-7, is DGGITQSPKYLFRKEGQNVTLSCEQNLNHDAMYWYRQDPGQGLRLIYYSQIVNDFQKGDIAEGYSVSREKKESFPLTVTSAQKNPTAFYLCASSMTSGTYEQYFGPGTRLTVT.

The CDR3 sequence: CASSQVMGAAQPQHF. CDR3 sequence (DNA): TGCGCCAGCAGCCAAGTCATGGGGGCGGCTCAGCCCCAGCATTTT. The rearrangement uses TRBV4-1 and TRBJ1-5; D is perhaps TRBD1 (6 bases). The CDR3 consists of 15 residues. V lost 1 base to trimming and J lost 6 bases, with 13 bases between them. Looked up from germline, CDR1 is MGHRA and CDR2 is YSYEKL.

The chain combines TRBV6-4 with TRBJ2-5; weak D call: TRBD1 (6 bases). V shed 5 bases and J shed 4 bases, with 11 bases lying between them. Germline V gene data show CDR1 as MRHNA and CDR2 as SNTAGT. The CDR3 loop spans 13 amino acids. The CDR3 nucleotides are TGTGCCAGCAGTCCACAGGGTTTAGAGACCCAGTACTTC. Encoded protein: CASSPQGLETQYF.

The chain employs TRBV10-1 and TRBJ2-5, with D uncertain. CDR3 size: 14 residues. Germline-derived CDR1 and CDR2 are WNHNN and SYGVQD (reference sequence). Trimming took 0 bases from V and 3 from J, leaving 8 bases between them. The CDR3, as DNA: TGCGCCAGCAGTGAGTCGACTGGGGAAGAGACCCAGTACTTC. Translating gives CASSESTGEETQYF.

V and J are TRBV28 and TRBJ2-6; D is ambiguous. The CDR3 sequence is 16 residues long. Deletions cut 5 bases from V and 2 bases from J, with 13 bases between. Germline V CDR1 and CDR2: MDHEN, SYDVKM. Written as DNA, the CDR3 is TGTGCCAGCAGTCTCCCCCCATTTCCTGGGGCCAACGTCCTGACTTTC. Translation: CASSLPPFPGANVLTF.

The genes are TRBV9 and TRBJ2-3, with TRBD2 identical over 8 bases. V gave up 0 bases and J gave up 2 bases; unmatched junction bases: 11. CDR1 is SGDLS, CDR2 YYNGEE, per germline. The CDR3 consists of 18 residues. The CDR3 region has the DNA TGTGCCAGCAGCGTAGTGTTTAGCGGGATATTTTACACAGATACGCAGTATTTT. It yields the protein CASSVVFSGIFYTDTQYF.

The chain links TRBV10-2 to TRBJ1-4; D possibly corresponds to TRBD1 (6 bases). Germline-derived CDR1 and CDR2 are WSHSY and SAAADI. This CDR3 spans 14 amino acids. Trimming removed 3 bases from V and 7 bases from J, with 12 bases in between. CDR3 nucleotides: TGCGCCAGCAGTGATCTGAAGGGGGTTGAAAAACTGTTTTTT. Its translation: CASSDLKGVEKLFF.

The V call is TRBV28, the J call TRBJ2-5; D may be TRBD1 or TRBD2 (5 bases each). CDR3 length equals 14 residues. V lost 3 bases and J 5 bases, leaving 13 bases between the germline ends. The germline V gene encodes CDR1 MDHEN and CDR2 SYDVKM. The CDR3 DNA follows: TGTGCCAGCAGTTTTCGGCTAGGGACGGAGACCCAGTACTTC. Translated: CASSFRLGTETQYF.

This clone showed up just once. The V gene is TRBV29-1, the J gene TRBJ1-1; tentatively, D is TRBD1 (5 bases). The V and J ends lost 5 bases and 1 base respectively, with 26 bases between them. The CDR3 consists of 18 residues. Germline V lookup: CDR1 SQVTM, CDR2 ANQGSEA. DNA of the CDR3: TGCAGCGTTCAGGGATTAGAGAACTATATTTGGGAGAACACTGAAGCTTTCTTT. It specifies CSVQGLENYIWENTEAFF. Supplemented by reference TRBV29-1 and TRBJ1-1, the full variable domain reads SAVISQKPSRDICQRGTSLTIQCQVDSQVTMMFWYRQQPGQSLTLIATANQGSEATYESGFVIDKFPISRPNLTFSTLTVSNMSPEDSSIYLCSVQGLENYIWENTEAFFGQGTRLTVV.

CDR3 coding DNA: TGTGCCAGCAGCTTAGGCGGCCCGGTCCGCGGGGAGCTGTTTTTT. This sequence encodes CASSLGGPVRGELFF. V is TRBV13 and J is TRBJ2-2; no firm D call. V dropped 0 bases and J dropped 7 bases, with 12 bases sitting between them. The germline gives CDR1 PRHDT, CDR2 FYEKMQ (reference sequence). The CDR3 length is 15 residues.

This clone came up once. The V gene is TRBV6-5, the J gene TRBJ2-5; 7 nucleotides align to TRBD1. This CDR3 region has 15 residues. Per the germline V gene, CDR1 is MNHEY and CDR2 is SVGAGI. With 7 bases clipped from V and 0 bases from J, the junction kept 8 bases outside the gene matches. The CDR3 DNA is TGTGCCAGCAACAAGGGGGCCTTGTACCAAGAGACCCAGTACTTC. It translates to CASNKGALYQETQYF.

This CDR3 is CASSPSGATDTQYF. CDR3 DNA sequence: TGTGCCAGCAGCCCCTCCGGGGCCACAGATACGCAGTATTTT. J is TRBJ2-3 and V is TRBV9, with D perhaps TRBD1 or TRBD2 (5 bases each). The V gene lost 4 bases and the J gene lost 2 bases, with 11 bases spanning the gap. Per the germline V gene, CDR1 is SGDLS and CDR2 is YYNGEE. The CDR3 runs to 14 residues.

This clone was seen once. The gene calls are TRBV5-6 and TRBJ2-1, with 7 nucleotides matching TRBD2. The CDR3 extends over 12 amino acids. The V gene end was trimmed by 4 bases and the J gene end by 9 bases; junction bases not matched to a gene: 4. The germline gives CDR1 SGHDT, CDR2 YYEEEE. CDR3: CASSGGTTEQFF. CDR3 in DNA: TGTGCCAGCAGCGGCGGGACTACTGAGCAGTTCTTC.

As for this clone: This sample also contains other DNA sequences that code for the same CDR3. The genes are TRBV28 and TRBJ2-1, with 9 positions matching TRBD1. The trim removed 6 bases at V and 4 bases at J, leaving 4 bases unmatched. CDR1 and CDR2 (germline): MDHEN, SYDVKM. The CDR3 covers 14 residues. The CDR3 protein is CASSPGQGYNEQFF. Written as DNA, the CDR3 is TGTGCCAGCAGCCCGGGACAGGGTTACAATGAGCAGTTCTTC.

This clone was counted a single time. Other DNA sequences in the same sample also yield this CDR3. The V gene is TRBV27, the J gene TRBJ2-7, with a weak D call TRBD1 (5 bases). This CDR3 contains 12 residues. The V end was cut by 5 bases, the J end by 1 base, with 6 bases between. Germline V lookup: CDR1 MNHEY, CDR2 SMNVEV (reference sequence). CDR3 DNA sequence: TGTGCCAGCAGTACAGGATCCTACGAGCAGTACTTC. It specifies CASSTGSYEQYF.

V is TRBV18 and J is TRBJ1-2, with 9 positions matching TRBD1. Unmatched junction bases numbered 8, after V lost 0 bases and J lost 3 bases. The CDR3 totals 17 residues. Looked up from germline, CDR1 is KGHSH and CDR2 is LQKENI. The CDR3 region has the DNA TGTGCCAGCTCACCACCTCAAGTCACAGGGGGCGACTATGGCTACACCTTC. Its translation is CASSPPQVTGGDYGYTF.

The CDR3 nucleotides are TGTGCCAGCAGCCCCCCCTCCGCAGATACGCAGTATTTT. As protein: CASSPPSADTQYF. The chain has TRBV5-6 and TRBJ2-3; no reliable D call. Germline CDR1 and CDR2: SGHDT and YYEEEE. Deletions cut 4 bases from V and 4 bases from J, with 10 bases between. The CDR3 runs to 13 residues.

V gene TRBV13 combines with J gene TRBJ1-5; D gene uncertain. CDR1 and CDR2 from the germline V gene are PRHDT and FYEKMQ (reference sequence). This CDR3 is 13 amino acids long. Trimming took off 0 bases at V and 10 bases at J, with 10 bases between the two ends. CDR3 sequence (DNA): TGTGCCAGCAGCTTAGGACGAAAATATCCCCAGCATTTT. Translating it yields CASSLGRKYPQHF.

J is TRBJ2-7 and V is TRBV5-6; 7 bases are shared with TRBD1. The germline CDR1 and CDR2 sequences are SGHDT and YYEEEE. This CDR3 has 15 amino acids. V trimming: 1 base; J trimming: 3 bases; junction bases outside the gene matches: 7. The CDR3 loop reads CASSLSPGGVYEQYF. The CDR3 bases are TGTGCCAGCAGCTTGTCCCCAGGGGGTGTCTACGAGCAGTACTTC. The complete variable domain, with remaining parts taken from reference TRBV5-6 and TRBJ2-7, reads DAGVTQSPTHLIKTRGQQVTLRCSPKSGHDTVSWYQQALGQGPQFIFQYYEEEERQRGNFPDRFSGHQFPNYSSELNVNALLLGDSALYLCASSLSPGGVYEQYFGPGTRLTVT.

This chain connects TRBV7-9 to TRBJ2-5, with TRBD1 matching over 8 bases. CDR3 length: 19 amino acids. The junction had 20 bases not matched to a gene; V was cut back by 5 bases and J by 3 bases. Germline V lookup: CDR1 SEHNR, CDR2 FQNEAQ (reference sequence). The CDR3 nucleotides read TGTGCCAGCAGCCGCCGGACAGGGCGTAACCCCCGCGGGGAAGAGACCCAGTACTTC. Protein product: CASSRRTGRNPRGEETQYF.

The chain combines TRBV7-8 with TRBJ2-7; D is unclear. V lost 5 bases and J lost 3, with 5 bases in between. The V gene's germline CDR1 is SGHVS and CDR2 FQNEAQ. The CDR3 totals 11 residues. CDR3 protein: CASSPNYEQYF. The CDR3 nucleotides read TGTGCCAGCAGCCCTAACTACGAGCAGTACTTC.

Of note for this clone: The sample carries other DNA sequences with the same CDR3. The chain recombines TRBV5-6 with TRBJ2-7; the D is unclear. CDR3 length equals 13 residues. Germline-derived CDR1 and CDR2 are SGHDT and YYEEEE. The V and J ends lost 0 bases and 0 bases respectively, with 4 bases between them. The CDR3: CASSLVSSYEQYF. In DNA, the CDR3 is TGTGCCAGCAGCTTGGTCAGCTCCTACGAGCAGTACTTC.

CDR3 loop: CASSEVLGLEQFF. The CDR3 DNA follows: TGTGCCAGCAGTGAAGTACTCGGGCTCGAGCAGTTCTTC. The chain joins TRBV2 to TRBJ2-1, with D uncertain. Germline V gene lookup returns CDR1 SNHLY and CDR2 FYNNEI. The CDR3 is made up of 13 amino acids. The V and J ends lost 1 base and 10 bases respectively, with 11 bases between them. The full variable domain, completed using reference TRBV2 and TRBJ2-1, is EPEVTQTPSHQVTQMGQEVILRCVPISNHLYFYWYRQILGQKVEFLVSFYNNEISEKSEIFDDQFSVERPDGSNFTLKIRSTKLEDSAMYFCASSEVLGLEQFFGPGTRLTVL.

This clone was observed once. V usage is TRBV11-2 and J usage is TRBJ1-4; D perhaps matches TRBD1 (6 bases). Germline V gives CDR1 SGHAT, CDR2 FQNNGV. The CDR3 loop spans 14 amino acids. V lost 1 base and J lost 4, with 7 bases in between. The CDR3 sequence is CASSLAGDNEKLFF. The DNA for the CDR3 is TGTGCCAGCAGCTTAGCAGGGGATAATGAAAAACTGTTTTTT.

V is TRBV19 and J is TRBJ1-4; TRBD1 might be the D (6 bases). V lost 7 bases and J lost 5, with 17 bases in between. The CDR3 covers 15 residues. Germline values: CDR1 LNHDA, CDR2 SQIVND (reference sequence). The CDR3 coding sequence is TGTGCCAGTACGGGACAAGGAAGGCCCAATGAAAAACTGTTTTTT. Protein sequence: CASTGQGRPNEKLFF.

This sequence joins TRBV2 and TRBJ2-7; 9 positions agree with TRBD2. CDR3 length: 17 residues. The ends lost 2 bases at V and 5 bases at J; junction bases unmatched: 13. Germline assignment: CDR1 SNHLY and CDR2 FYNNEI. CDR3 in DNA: TGTGCCAGCAGTGAATTGGAGGATGGCGGGAGGGTCCACGAGCAGTACTTC. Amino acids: CASSELEDGGRVHEQYF. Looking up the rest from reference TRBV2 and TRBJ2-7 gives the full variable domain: EPEVTQTPSHQVTQMGQEVILRCVPISNHLYFYWYRQILGQKVEFLVSFYNNEISEKSEIFDDQFSVERPDGSNFTLKIRSTKLEDSAMYFCASSELEDGGRVHEQYFGPGTRLTVT.

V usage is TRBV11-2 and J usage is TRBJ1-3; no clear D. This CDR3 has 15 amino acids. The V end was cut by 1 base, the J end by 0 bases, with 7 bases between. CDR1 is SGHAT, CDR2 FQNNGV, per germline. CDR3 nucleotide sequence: TGTGCCAGCAGCTTAGCCAGAAACTCTGGAAACACCATATATTTT. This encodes CASSLARNSGNTIYF.

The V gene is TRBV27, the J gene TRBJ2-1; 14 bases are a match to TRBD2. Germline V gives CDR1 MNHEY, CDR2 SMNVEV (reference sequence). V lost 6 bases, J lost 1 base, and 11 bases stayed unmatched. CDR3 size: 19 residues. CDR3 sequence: CASRSWGTSGRESYNEQFF. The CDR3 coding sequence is TGTGCCAGCAGGTCTTGGGGGACTAGCGGGAGAGAGTCCTACAATGAGCAGTTCTTC.

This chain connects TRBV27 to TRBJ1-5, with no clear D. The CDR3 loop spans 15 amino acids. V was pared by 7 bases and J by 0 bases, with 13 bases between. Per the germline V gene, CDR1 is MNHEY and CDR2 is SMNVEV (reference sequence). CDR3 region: CASTSSGYSNQPQHF. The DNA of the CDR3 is TGTGCCAGCACCTCGTCGGGTTATAGCAATCAGCCCCAGCATTTT.

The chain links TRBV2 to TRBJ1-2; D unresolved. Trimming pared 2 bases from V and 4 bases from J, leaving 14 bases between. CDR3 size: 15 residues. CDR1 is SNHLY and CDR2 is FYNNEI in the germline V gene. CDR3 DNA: TGTGCCAGCAGTGAAAACGGGGATCTCGGCTATGGCTACACCTTC. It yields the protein CASSENGDLGYGYTF.